The T cell receptor beta chain described here comes from a study of cytotoxic CD8 clonotypes in ibrutinib-treated CLL (dated by TCRdb to 2020 to 2022). With regard to the full study: In this cohort, some 14 patients were treatment-naive and ten to eleven were relapsed/refractory, while around 17 had unmutated IGHV. Longitudinal samples were available for about 30% of the 86 trial participants. On average, each sample yielded 255,043 productive templates and 80,000 to 95,000 productive rearrangements. Every remission and progressive disease sample was obtained while ibrutinib was still being received by the patients. Partial responses were observed in roughly 25 patients and complete responses in 2; after a median follow-up of 68 months, remission was maintained in approximately 14 patients and progression was observed in roughly twelve. Cryopreserved peripheral blood mononuclear cells were collected at three points: before therapy, at response, and at either sustained remission or disease progression. Response samples were obtained after a median of approximately twelve months of treatment, with a range of roughly 6 to 40 months.

Comment on this clone: Its antigen is not yet known. Nothing much larger sits one base from this clone, and base qualities are not available.

Reading the label with the study, this specimen's time point is: about a year on ibrutinib. For TCR beta library preparation, roughly 2 micrograms of genomic DNA were extracted from the cryopreserved PBMCs. High-throughput TCR beta sequencing was performed on longitudinal blood samples from CLL patients receiving ibrutinib monotherapy. Patients were enrolled in a phase 2 open-label single-center ibrutinib monotherapy trial. Broad study findings and their caveats: At baseline, clonality was higher than in age-matched healthy donors and showed a strong correlation with circulating CD8+ T-cell counts. Lymph node repertoires were not examined, and the timing of sampling was not matched between patients in sustained remission and those whose disease progressed. Clonality rose at ibrutinib response, remained stable during sustained remission, and dropped back toward baseline at progression. Public clonotypes were found to be uncommon and were observed to contract or remain stable during treatment; the increase in clonality was shown to reflect expansion of private clonotypes at ibrutinib response.

From the cysteine up to the phenylalanine, the CDR3 has a length of 16 residues. Only the CDR3 DNA is retained, 48 bases long and in frame from the first base. The junction carries 14 bases between V and J, which are trimmed by 0 bases and 2 bases respectively. From the germline V gene, CDR1 is SGDLS and CDR2 is YYNGEE. On a MiSeq, deep resolution sequencing aimed for a depth between 1 in 1 million and 1 in 200,000 T cells, with each clonotype covered 10x on average. TCR beta libraries were generated with the immunoSEQ hsTCRB Kit. In the paper's pipeline: The data were analyzed with ImmunoSEQ Analyzer and ImmunoSEQ Data Assistant, and V, D and J gene assignments followed IMGT definitions. Clonality, with values ranging from 0 to 1, was calculated as one minus the normalized Shannon entropy of productive rearrangement frequencies. Only overrepresented clonotypes making up at least 0.05% of each patient's repertoire were included in the public clonotype analysis. Thirteen age-matched healthy donor repertoires from immuneACCESS were used as controls for clonality. In TCRdb, the immuneACCESS table is reduced to in-frame sequences with V and J assigned. These tables do not hold every clone; where another copy was compared, an unresolved V gene accounts for under half, and the others remain unexplained. V and J calls and clone size are given by that table; D and trimming were obtained from the DNA. The sample includes over 200,000 clones, with about four fifths observed a single time. Over 9.5% of the sample rests with the top ten.

The receptor was derived from a human donor with chronic lymphocytic leukemia. This specimen consisted of PBMCs, obtained after 12 months of ibrutinib treatment. Recombination linked TRBV9 to TRBJ1-2, with the D gene not confidently named. The sequenced DNA: TGTGCCAGCAGCGTAGCTTTCCGCCCGGCCAACTATGGCTACACCTTC. This sequence encodes CASSVAFRPANYGYTF.